Presented here are 22 T cell receptor beta chains from one specimen sequenced in a study of shared clonotypes between healthy human individuals. Measured with immunoSEQ multiplex PCR; TCRdb has only the in-frame clones, and not every one. Altogether some 2.1 million clones are present, just under 95% being singletons, with the ten largest covering around 1.7%. The naive CD8 subset, CD45RO-negative cells positively selected for CCR7, excluded terminally differentiated effector memory CD45RA+ cells. The sample was naive CD8+ T cells from PBMCs. The receptors here all came from a man between 18 and 29 years old in good health. Some clones in this sample may be carry-over from other donors' samples.

This clone was detected once. The J gene is TRBJ2-3, the V gene TRBV5-8; 7 nucleotides align to TRBD1. CDR1 and CDR2 from the germline V gene are SGHTS and YDEGEE. V gave up 4 bases and J gave up 0 bases; unmatched junction bases: 8. This CDR3 has 16 amino acids. In DNA, the CDR3 is TGTGCCAGCAGCGCCGAAAGACAGGGTAGCACAGATACGCAGTATTTT. Translating it yields CASSAERQGSTDTQYF.

The chain is built from TRBV11-1 and TRBJ2-7; no definite D call. There are 12 residues in the CDR3. The V end lost 4 bases, the J end lost 7 bases, and 11 bases lay between the germline ends. Looked up from germline, CDR1 is SGHAT and CDR2 is FQDESV (reference sequence). CDR3 bases: TGTGCCAGCAGCTCCTCCGGATGGGAGCAGTACTTC. It specifies CASSSSGWEQYF.

This chain joins TRBV4-1 and TRBJ2-2; D gene unclear. V was trimmed by 0 bases and J by 0 bases, leaving 8 bases between them. This CDR3 is built from 16 residues. Germline CDR1 is MGHRA and CDR2 is YSYEKL. CDR3 amino acids: CASSQDIRSNTGELFF. The CDR3 region has the DNA TGCGCCAGCAGCCAAGATATCAGATCGAACACCGGGGAGCTGTTTTTT.

The chain recombines TRBV5-5 with TRBJ2-1; 8 nucleotides match TRBD2. The germline V gene has CDR1 SGHKS and CDR2 YYEKEE (reference sequence). V shed 0 bases and J 5 bases; nucleotides not matched to a gene: 4. The CDR3 is 15 residues long. The CDR3 DNA reads TGTGCCAGCAGCTTGGTAGCGGGAAATAACAATGAGCAGTTCTTC. It specifies CASSLVAGNNNEQFF.

The rearrangement joins TRBV15 to TRBJ2-7; TRBD2 is a possible D gene (6 bases). Per germline, CDR1 LNHNV and CDR2 YYDKDF (reference sequence). The CDR3 is 14 residues long. With 4 bases removed from V and 5 bases from J, the gap between germline ends came to 15 bases. In DNA, the CDR3 is TGTGCCACCAGCACTGTGGGGGGAATCCACGAGCAGTACTTC. Its translation: CATSTVGGIHEQYF.

V gene TRBV25-1 combines with J gene TRBJ2-6; perhaps TRBD2 as D (5 bases). The germline CDR1 and CDR2 sequences are MGHDK and SYGVNS. V dropped 1 base and J dropped 5 bases, with 6 bases sitting between them. There are 14 residues in the CDR3. In DNA, the CDR3 is TGTGCCAGCAGTGAATCGGGAAGGGCCAACGTCCTGACTTTC. This gives the protein CASSESGRANVLTF.

This chain links TRBV7-9 with TRBJ2-3; D gene unclear. V was pared by 8 bases and J by 6 bases, with 18 bases between. The V gene's germline CDR1 is SEHNR and CDR2 FQNEAQ (reference sequence). This CDR3 comprises 14 residues. As DNA, the CDR3 is TGTGCCAGCTCTCAAGTGGTCCTCCCGGATACGCAGTATTTT. It translates to CASSQVVLPDTQYF.

The genes are TRBV27 and TRBJ2-7, with TRBD1 matching 9 bases. CDR1 and CDR2 (germline): MNHEY, SMNVEV (reference sequence). V dropped 5 bases and J dropped 3; count of bases not matched to a gene: 11. This CDR3 has 16 amino acids. The CDR3 DNA sequence: TGTGCCAGCAGTCCCAGGGGGACAGGGCCTAACTACGAGCAGTACTTC. Its protein product is CASSPRGTGPNYEQYF.

The chain employs TRBV6-1 and TRBJ2-2; D is undetermined. This CDR3 is 13 amino acids long. Germline CDR1 MNHNS, CDR2 SASEGT. The V end was cut by 8 bases, the J end by 3 bases, with 10 bases between. The CDR3 here is CASGFGDTGELFF. CDR3 DNA sequence: TGTGCCAGCGGATTTGGGGACACCGGGGAGCTGTTTTTT.

This rearrangement joins TRBV6-5 to TRBJ1-1; 7 positions match TRBD1. The CDR3 is 13 residues long. V was pared by 4 bases and J by 7 bases, with 6 bases of the junction left unmatched. The germline V gene encodes CDR1 MNHEY and CDR2 SVGAGI. As DNA, the CDR3 is TGTGCCAGCAGTTGGGACAGTGACAATGAAGCTTTCTTT. This encodes CASSWDSDNEAFF.

This rearrangement joins TRBV19 to TRBJ2-7, with D uncertain. The CDR3 extends over 11 amino acids. The V gene's germline CDR1 is LNHDA and CDR2 SQIVND (reference sequence). V was trimmed by 5 bases and J by 7 bases, leaving 9 bases between them. The CDR3 here is CASSGFGEQYF. As DNA, the CDR3 is TGTGCCAGTAGTGGGTTTGGAGAGCAGTACTTC.

This chain joins TRBV5-6 and TRBJ2-5; 11 nucleotides align to TRBD2. CDR1 SGHDT and CDR2 YYEEEE come from the germline V gene. Unmatched junction bases numbered 7, after V lost 0 bases and J lost 6 bases. This CDR3 is 16 amino acids long. The CDR3 reads CASSLVVAGGPKTQYF. As DNA, the CDR3 is TGTGCCAGCAGCTTGGTGGTAGCGGGAGGGCCGAAGACCCAGTACTTC.

CDR3 sequence: CAISETGLAGRGYEQYF. The DNA for the CDR3 is TGTGCCATCAGTGAGACTGGACTAGCGGGAAGAGGCTACGAGCAGTACTTC. This chain uses TRBV10-3 with TRBJ2-7; 12 bases map to TRBD2. This CDR3 comprises 17 residues. V lost 2 bases and J lost 3; bases outside the gene matches: 8. The germline V gene encodes CDR1 ENHRY and CDR2 SYGVKD.

V gene TRBV9 combines with J gene TRBJ2-1, with 7 bases fitting TRBD2. The CDR3 sequence is 16 residues long. Germline V gene data show CDR1 as SGDLS and CDR2 as YYNGEE. J lost 0 bases, V lost 7 bases, and 10 bases had no gene match. CDR3 loop: CASSVGRVPSYNEQFF. CDR3 DNA sequence: TGTGCCAGCTCCGTGGGGAGGGTCCCCTCCTACAATGAGCAGTTCTTC. The full variable domain, with the rest looked up from reference TRBV9 and TRBJ2-1, is DSGVTQTPKHLITATGQRVTLRCSPRSGDLSVYWYQQSLDQGLQFLIQYYNGEERAKGNILERFSAQQFPDLHSELNLSSLELGDSALYFCASSVGRVPSYNEQFFGPGTRLTVL.

The rearrangement joins TRBV7-2 to TRBJ1-1; D uncertain. Germline V gene sequence: CDR1 SGHTA, CDR2 FQGNSA. Trimming cost V 4 bases and J 1 base, with 10 bases left between them. The CDR3 totals 14 residues. In DNA form, the CDR3 reads TGTGCCAGCAGCTCCCGGGAGGGGAACACTGAAGCTTTCTTT. Its protein product is CASSSREGNTEAFF.

The chain uses TRBV6-1 and TRBJ2-7; D remains unclear. The CDR3 loop spans 17 amino acids. The V end was cut by 2 bases, the J end by 3 bases, with 20 bases between. CDR1 and CDR2 (germline): MNHNS, SASEGT. Here the CDR3 reads CASSEYPPKFGLYEQYF. The CDR3 DNA reads TGTGCCAGCAGTGAATACCCACCGAAGTTTGGCCTCTACGAGCAGTACTTC.

This sequence joins TRBV29-1 and TRBJ2-3, with D tentatively TRBD2 (6 bases). With 7 bases removed from V and 3 bases from J, the gap between germline ends came to 14 bases. The CDR3 extends over 13 amino acids. Germline CDR1 SQVTM, CDR2 ANQGSEA. The CDR3 here is CSAKGGKTDTQYF. The CDR3 DNA reads TGCAGCGCTAAGGGCGGGAAGACAGATACGCAGTATTTT.

In the case of this clone: One junction end disagrees with the germline gene, perhaps due to a read error. The chain joins TRBV27 to TRBJ2-5; tentative D call: TRBD1 (5 bases). The length of the CDR3 is 14 residues. CDR1 and CDR2 (germline): MNHEY, SMNVEV (reference sequence). The chain's CDR3 is CATSTLGRAIEQYF. CDR3 nucleotides: TGTGCCACCAGTACCTTGGGCAGGGCAATTGAGCAGTACTTC.

This rearrangement joins TRBV15 to TRBJ1-1, with 8 bases lining up with TRBD1. V dropped 3 bases and J dropped 5; count of bases not matched to a gene: 11. This CDR3 is built from 16 residues. The V gene's germline CDR1 is LNHNV and CDR2 YYDKDF (reference sequence). The CDR3 bases are TGTGCCACCAGCAGTGGGGCAGGGGGCAGTTGGACTGAAGCTTTCTTT. This encodes CATSSGAGGSWTEAFF. Full variable domain (outside the CDR3, taken from reference TRBV15 and TRBJ1-1): DAMVIQNPRYQVTQFGKPVTLSCSQTLNHNVMYWYQQKSSQAPKLLFHYYDKDFNNEADTPDNFQSRRPNTSFCFLDIRSPGLGDTAMYLCATSSGAGGSWTEAFFGQGTRLTVV.

This chain joins TRBV7-9 and TRBJ2-1; D is perhaps TRBD1 or TRBD2 (5 bases each). V gave up 3 bases and J gave up 7 bases, with 13 bases separating them. CDR1 is SEHNR, CDR2 FQNEAQ, per germline (reference sequence). The CDR3 loop spans 14 amino acids. CDR3 residues: CASSFGALGNEQFF. The CDR3 DNA follows: TGTGCCAGCAGCTTCGGGGCGCTGGGGAATGAGCAGTTCTTC.

The V call is TRBV9, the J call TRBJ2-5; D unresolved. V shed 2 bases and J shed 13 bases, with 12 bases lying between them. Germline V lookup: CDR1 SGDLS, CDR2 YYNGEE. This CDR3 contains 11 residues. The DNA for the CDR3 is TGTGCCAGCAGCGTTCGCGTTTTTCGGTACTTC. Translated: CASSVRVFRYF.

This clone was recorded once. The V call is TRBV10-1, the J call TRBJ2-7, with 12 bases that match TRBD1. V shed 2 bases and J 7 bases; nucleotides not matched to a gene: 9. The CDR3 runs 16 residues. Germline lookup yields CDR1 WNHNN and CDR2 SYGVQD (reference sequence). CDR3 DNA sequence: TGCGCCAGCAGTGAGCCTTCGGGACAGGGGGCCGAGGAGCAGTACTTC. Protein product: CASSEPSGQGAEEQYF.